This T cell receptor (beta chain) originates from a study of T cell responses to AZD1222 COVID-19 vaccine. TCRdb's copy holds only in-frame clones and misses some; the assay was immunoSEQ multiplex PCR. This repertoire shows hundreds of thousands of clones, 94% found once; its top ten account for 0.5% to 0.65%. Notes on this clone: What it recognizes is unknown.

CDR1 is SGHKS, CDR2 YYEKEE, per germline (reference sequence). CDR3 length: 15 amino acids. Trimming removed 0 bases at V and 1 base at J, with 10 bases between. General study results and limits: Of spike-specific TCRs, nearly half reportedly target regions left unmutated in variants.

The sequence came from an adult who received the AZD1222 COVID-19 vaccine. The chain uses TRBV5-5 and TRBJ1-1; possibly TRBD1 for D (5 bases). The material sequenced was peripheral blood, taken 28 days after the second AZD1222 dose. The CDR3, as DNA: TGTGCCAGCAGCTTGGGACAGACTGAGAACACTGAAGCTTTCTTT. Protein: CASSLGQTENTEAFF.